A selection of T cell receptor beta chains follows, all from one sample in a study of blood T cell repertoires in COVID-19. Clones were sequenced by immunoSEQ multiplex PCR, and TCRdb holds only the in-frame ones, with some missing. The sample holds approximately 100,000 clones, more than 65% seen once. Input material: peripheral blood. The receptors derive from a man in his sixties with acute or convalescent COVID-19. Both conserved end residues are part of each CDR3. The D gene is left open where the match is weak. Clone size appears in some rows only: once, few, many, or a class for an expanded clone.

TRBV4-1	once	TRBD2	TRBJ2-7	16	TGCGCCAGCAGCCAGACCGGGACTAGCGGCTCCTACGAGCAGTACTTC	CASSQTGTSGSYEQYF
TRBV28	NA	NA	TRBJ2-3	14	TGTGCCAGCAGTCGAGGGTTCTTCACAGATACGCAGTATTTT	CASSRGFFTDTQYF
TRBV6-5	NA	NA	TRBJ2-4	14	TGTGCCAGCAGTTACACGACAGATTTAAACATTCAGTACTTC	CASSYTTDLNIQYF
TRBV18	NA	TRBD1	TRBJ1-5	14	TGTGCCAGCTCAGACAGGGCCAGCAATCAGCCCCAGCATTTT	CASSDRASNQPQHF
TRBV5-1	NA	NA	TRBJ2-2	17	TGCGCCAGCAGCCCAACAGGGCTAGCAAGGGAGACCGGGGAGCTGTTTTTT	CASSPTGLARETGELFF
TRBV3-1/TRBV3-2	NA	TRBD1	TRBJ2-3	19	TGTGCCAGCAGCCAAGACTTTCTCAGGGGGACAGGGTCTCCAGATACGCAGTATTTT	CASSQDFLRGTGSPDTQYF
TRBV21-1	NA	NA	TRBJ1-6	14	TGTGCCAGCAGCAAAGGGGGACAGGGCTCACCCCTCCACTTT	CASSKGGQGSPLHF
TRBV12-1	NA	NA	TRBJ2-3	19	TGTGCCAGCAGCCCAACCCATATCGGACTAGCGGGAATCACAGATACGCAGTATTTT	CASSPTHIGLAGITDTQYF
TRBV9	NA	TRBD1	TRBJ2-2	15	TGTGCCAGCAGCGTAGTATCCAGGGGGACCGGGGAGCTGTTTTTT	CASSVVSRGTGELFF
TRBV25-1	NA	NA	TRBJ2-1	12	TGTGCCAGCAGCGGGGATCAATGGGAGCAGTTCTTC	CASSGDQWEQFF
TRBV28	NA	TRBD2	TRBJ2-5	16	TGTGCCAGCAGGAGCCGGACTAGCGGGCGACAAGAGACCCAGTACTTC	CASRSRTSGRQETQYF
TRBV6-1	few	NA	TRBJ1-5	17	TGTGCCAGCAGTGAAGATTTCGACAGGATTCGGAATCAGCCCCAGCATTTT	CASSEDFDRIRNQPQHF
TRBV12-3/TRBV12-4	NA	NA	TRBJ1-4	13	TGTGCCAGCAGTCTAAGGGCCCAGGGAAAACTGTTTTTT	CASSLRAQGKLFF
TRBV10-3	NA	NA	TRBJ2-3	14	TGTGCCATCAGTGTCGGGGGTACCACAGATACGCAGTATTTT	CAISVGGTTDTQYF
TRBV6-1	NA	NA	TRBJ2-5	14	TGTGCCAGCAGTGAAGGGGGGCCTAGAGAGACCCAGTACTTC	CASSEGGPRETQYF